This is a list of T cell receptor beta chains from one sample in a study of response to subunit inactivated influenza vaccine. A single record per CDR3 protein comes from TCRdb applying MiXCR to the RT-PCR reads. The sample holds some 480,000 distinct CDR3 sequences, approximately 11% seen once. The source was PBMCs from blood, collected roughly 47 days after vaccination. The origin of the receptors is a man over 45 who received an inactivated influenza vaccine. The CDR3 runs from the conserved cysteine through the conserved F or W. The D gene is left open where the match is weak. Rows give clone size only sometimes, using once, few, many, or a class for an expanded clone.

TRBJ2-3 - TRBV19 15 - CASSPTPTNTDTQYF TGTGCCAGTAGCCCTACCCCAACAAACACAGATACGCAGTATTTT
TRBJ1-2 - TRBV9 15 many CASSVSRAQFHGYTF TGTGCCAGCAGCGTATCCAGGGCCCAATTCCATGGCTACACCTTC
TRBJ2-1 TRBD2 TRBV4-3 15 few CASSQAGTRAHEQFF TGCGCCAGCAGCCAGGCCGGGACTAGGGCTCATGAGCAGTTCTTC
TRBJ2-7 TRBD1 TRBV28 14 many CASSLGGQGGEQYF TGTGCCAGCAGTTTAGGAGGACAGGGAGGCGAGCAGTACTTC
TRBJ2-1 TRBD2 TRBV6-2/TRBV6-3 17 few CASSPLLGGGAWNEQFF TGTGCCAGCAGCCCCCTTTTAGGCGGGGGGGCTTGGAATGAGCAGTTCTTC
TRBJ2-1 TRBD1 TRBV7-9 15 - CASSPRGTVDNEQFF TGTGCCAGCAGCCCCCGAGGGACAGTCGATAATGAGCAGTTCTTC
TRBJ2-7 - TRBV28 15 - CASSDSWASSYEQYF TGTGCCAGCAGCGACTCCTGGGCGAGCTCCTACGAGCAGTACTTC
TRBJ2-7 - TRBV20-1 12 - CSAKMTSYEQYF TGCAGTGCTAAGATGACTAGCTACGAGCAGTACTTC
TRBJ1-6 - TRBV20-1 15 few CSAREESSYNSPLHF TGCAGTGCTAGAGAGGAGAGCTCCTATAATTCACCCCTCCACTTT
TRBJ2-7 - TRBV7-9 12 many CASSLTGSEQYF TGTGCCAGCAGCCTTACAGGGTCCGAGCAGTACTTC
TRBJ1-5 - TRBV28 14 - CASSPRTKSQPQHF TGTGCCAGCAGCCCGAGGACAAAGAGTCAGCCCCAGCATTTT
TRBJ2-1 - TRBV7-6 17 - CASSLTSASSSYNEQFF TGTGCCAGCAGCTTAACCTCGGCCTCGAGCTCCTACAATGAGCAGTTCTTC
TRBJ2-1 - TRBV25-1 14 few CASRGQSSYNEQFF TGTGCCAGCAGAGGACAAAGCTCCTACAATGAGCAGTTCTTC
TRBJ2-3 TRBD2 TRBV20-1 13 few CSASGRASDTQYF TGCAGTGCTAGCGGGAGGGCCTCCGATACGCAGTATTTT
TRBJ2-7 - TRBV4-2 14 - CASSQGVRAYEQYF TGTGCCAGCAGCCAAGGTGTCCGCGCCTACGAGCAGTACTTC
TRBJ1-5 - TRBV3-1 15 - CASSQDLTENQPQHF TGTGCCAGCAGCCAAGATTTGACAGAAAATCAGCCCCAGCATTTT
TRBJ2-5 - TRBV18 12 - CASSPVAETQYF TGTGCCAGCTCACCCGTCGCAGAGACCCAGTACTTC
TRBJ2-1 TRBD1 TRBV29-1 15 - CSARRDSSSYNEQFF TGCAGCGCCCGAAGGGACAGTAGCTCCTACAATGAGCAGTTCTTC
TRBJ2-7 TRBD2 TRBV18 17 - CASSPGLAGEVAYEQYF TGTGCCAGCTCACCCGGGTTAGCGGGAGAAGTGGCCTACGAGCAGTACTTC
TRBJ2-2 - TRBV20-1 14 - CSAKPGGPTGELFF TGCAGTGCTAAGCCGGGTGGGCCCACCGGGGAGCTGTTTTTT
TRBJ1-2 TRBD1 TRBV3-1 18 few CASSPLIDRAGANYGYTF TGTGCCAGCAGCCCCCTAATCGACAGGGCCGGAGCTAACTATGGCTACACCTTC
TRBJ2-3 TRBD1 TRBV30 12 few CACLDRSDTQYF TGTGCCTGCCTGGACAGGTCGGATACGCAGTATTTT
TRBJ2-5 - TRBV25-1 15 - CASSEPIDIAETQYF TGTGCCAGCAGTGAACCGATAGACATAGCAGAGACCCAGTACTTC
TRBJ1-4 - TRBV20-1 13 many CSARLPTNEKLFF TGCAGTGCCCGGCTACCAACTAATGAAAAACTGTTTTTT
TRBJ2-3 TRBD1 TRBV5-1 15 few CASSMDRGSTDTQYF TGCGCCAGCAGCATGGACAGGGGAAGCACAGATACGCAGTATTTT
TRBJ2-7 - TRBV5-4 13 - CASSLMRRDEQYF TGTGCCAGCAGCTTAATGAGGCGGGACGAGCAGTACTTC
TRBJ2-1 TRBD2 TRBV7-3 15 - CASSLGSGRALKQFF TGTGCCAGCAGCTTAGGTAGCGGGAGGGCCCTGAAGCAGTTCTTC